Given below is one TCR beta chain in context. No antigen is known for it. Base quality data are lacking; no much larger clone is found one base away. These data are taken from a study of beta chain features in type 1 diabetes (dated by TCRdb to 2017 to 2018). Regarding the research as a whole: Patients and healthy donors did not differ in mean age, gender distribution, total cell number or subset yield. A total of roughly 100,000,000 sorted cells were examined across all samples, and the number of cells per subset was strongly correlated with RNA yield. The study compared the TCRB repertoires of sorted circulating CD4+ T cell subsets in recently diagnosed type 1 diabetes patients with those in matched healthy donors. Regulatory and stem cell-like memory subsets were isolated from only 8 patients and about eight healthy donors, whereas naive and central memory subsets came from all 30 or so donors.

From each donor, a single peripheral blood sample of about 120 mL on average was drawn into heparinised tubes. A BD FACSAria II and a panel including CD45RO, CCR7, CD25, CD127, CD95 and CD27 were used to sort naive, central memory, regulatory and stem cell-like memory CD4+ T cells. Purity was above 98% for every sorted population. Right away, PBMCs were isolated by Lymphoprep density gradient centrifugation and were stained directly, with no culture step. Samples were stained and sorted in pairs, with one healthy donor and one patient per experiment, so that batch effects were minimized. Study-wide findings and limitations: Type 1 diabetes patients showed a moderate but significant shortening of TCRB CDR3 length in all four CD4+ subsets. PCR may preferentially amplify shorter templates, but because patient and control samples were amplified and corrected together, any resulting skew would affect both groups equally. At VDJ recombination sites, patients with type 1 diabetes made fewer insertions and deleted more nucleotides, a pattern implying thymic rearrangement abnormalities. Naive, central memory and regulatory TCRB repertoires appeared to be more alike among patients than among healthy donors. Because cDNA was sequenced instead of genomic DNA, activated cells with high expression could be over-represented, although the groups did not differ in activation or CD3 levels. Only small numbers of individuals were included in the HLA sub-analyses, which left unresolved whether HLA type had any influence on TCRB rearrangement.

The germline V gene sets CDR1 to SNHLY and CDR2 to FYNNEI. Spanning cysteine to phenylalanine, the CDR3 consists of 14 amino acids. The entry retains the CDR3 DNA only, 42 bases that are in frame from base 1. At the junction V is shortened by 4 bases and J by 0 bases, with 8 bases in between. The entire amount of isolated RNA was reverse transcribed using the High Capacity cDNA Reverse Transcription Kit, so the sequenced TCRB transcripts were expressed ones. Deep immunoSEQ sequencing was performed on naive, central memory and regulatory T cell samples, with an average of about 3.57 million total reads per sample. Sorted cells were lysed in RLT buffer and RNA was extracted with DNase-treated RNeasy Micro or Mini kits, depending on cell number. To prevent cross-contamination, each cell subset was processed individually, whereas patient and healthy donor samples were processed jointly. The immunoSEQ multiplex PCR was used to amplify TCRB sequences from cDNA, yielding 87-bp fragments that span the CDR3 region. The amplicons were sequenced using the Illumina HiSeq platform. As for how the authors treated the data: PCR bias was corrected computationally using synthetic template baselines, and reads within Hamming distance 2 were collapsed, with unmergeable singletons discarded. Reads were aligned to IMGT to assign V, D and J genes, CDR3 length, and insertions or deletions at six rearrangement sites. Within each subset, clonotype counts were normalized to the number of sorted cells before true diversity and Gini coefficients were calculated with the tcR R package. The overlap coefficient, calculated on TCRB nucleotide sequences, was used to measure repertoire sharing. As stored in TCRdb, this immuneACCESS dataset retains in-frame rearrangements with V and J assigned. A fraction of the clones does not appear; measured against another copy, unresolved V genes explain less than half of the discrepancy, and the remainder lacks a known reason. Clonal size and the V and J genes are those of that table, whereas D and trimming came from the DNA. The sample table holds roughly 350,000 clones, of which roughly a tenth were seen once. The ten most abundant clones make up 0.45% to 0.65% of the sample.

Sequencing was done on a sample of central memory CD4+ T cells from blood. The V and J segments used are TRBV2 and TRBJ2-3; the D gene is perhaps TRBD2, from 6 matching bases. The TCR originated in a man between 25 and 39 years old with type 1 diabetes. The base sequence is TGTGCCAGCAGTGCCGGAGGGAGCACAGATACGCAGTATTTT. This gives the protein CASSAGGSTDTQYF.